Listed below are T cell receptor beta chains from one sample, sequenced in a study of cytomegalovirus exposure and HLA in healthy donors. Using immunoSEQ multiplex PCR, the repertoire was profiled, and TCRdb retains in-frame clones only, with some absent. Of around 140,000 clones in the sample, roughly 79% were seen once. The sample taken for sequencing was PBMCs. The receptors come from a woman aged 40 to 50 in good health and CMV-seronegative. Both conserved end residues are part of each CDR3. D genes are given only for firm matches. Clone size is not always given. Where it is, it says once, few, many or a class for expanded clones.

cdr3_length	v_call	j_call	d_call	clone_size	cdr3_aa	cdr3_nt
14	TRBV4-3	TRBJ2-1	TRBD1	-	CASSQDRVGNEQFF	TGCGCCAGCAGCCAGGACAGGGTGGGCAATGAGCAGTTCTTC
15	TRBV28	TRBJ1-1	-	-	CASSPASTENTEAFF	TGTGCCAGCAGTCCAGCTTCCACAGAGAACACTGAAGCTTTCTTT
14	TRBV21-1	TRBJ2-7	-	-	CASSKPGQPYEQYF	TGTGCCAGCAGCAAACCGGGACAACCATACGAGCAGTACTTC
14	TRBV7-2	TRBJ2-3	-	-	CASSLVGGQDTQYF	TGTGCCAGCAGCCTAGTGGGGGGACAGGATACGCAGTATTTT
13	TRBV6-6	TRBJ1-2	-	-	CASSYGPGEGYTF	TGTGCCAGCAGTTACGGGCCAGGGGAGGGCTACACCTTC
19	TRBV10-3	TRBJ1-2	-	-	CAISNSGTLPKGTNYGYTF	TGTGCCATCAGTAATTCCGGGACATTACCGAAGGGGACTAACTATGGCTACACCTTC
16	TRBV7-9	TRBJ2-1	-	-	CASSLGQNVGYNEQFF	TGTGCCAGCAGCCTGGGCCAGAATGTCGGCTACAATGAGCAGTTCTTC
14	TRBV25-1	TRBJ2-5	-	-	CASSAGYPQETQYF	TGTGCCAGCAGTGCGGGTTACCCGCAAGAGACCCAGTACTTC
14	TRBV27	TRBJ2-7	TRBD2	-	CASSLTSGNYEQYF	TGTGCCAGCAGTTTGACTAGCGGGAATTACGAGCAGTACTTC
13	TRBV9	TRBJ2-7	TRBD2	-	CASGPSGSYEQYF	TGTGCCAGCGGACCTAGCGGCTCCTACGAGCAGTACTTC
13	TRBV7-9	TRBJ1-6	-	once	CSSSFNQGTPLHF	TGTTCCAGCAGCTTTAATCAGGGAACACCCCTCCACTTT
18	TRBV18	TRBJ1-5	TRBD1	-	CASSPRRTGDLSNQPQHF	TGTGCCAGCTCACCACGGAGGACAGGTGATCTTAGCAATCAGCCCCAGCATTTT
13	TRBV7-3	TRBJ1-1	TRBD1	once	CASSSTDRVAAFF	TGTGCCAGCAGCTCAACGGACAGGGTTGCGGCTTTCTTT
13	TRBV15	TRBJ2-7	-	-	CATSRDPAYEQYF	TGTGCCACCAGCAGAGATCCGGCCTACGAGCAGTACTTC
12	TRBV6-5	TRBJ2-7	-	-	CASSYSRYEQYF	TGTGCCAGCAGTTACTCGAGGTACGAGCAGTACTTC
16	TRBV19	TRBJ2-1	-	-	CASSMVKREALREQFF	TGTGCCAGTAGTATGGTCAAGAGGGAGGCCCTCCGTGAGCAGTTCTTC
17	TRBV11-2	TRBJ2-7	TRBD1	-	CASSSFEQGKSTYEQYF	TGTGCCAGCAGCTCATTCGAACAGGGGAAGTCTACCTACGAGCAGTACTTC
14	TRBV28	TRBJ2-1	TRBD2	-	CASSWGLAGGKQFF	TGTGCCAGCAGTTGGGGACTAGCGGGAGGGAAGCAGTTCTTC
13	TRBV30	TRBJ1-1	-	-	CAWTPARGIKAFF	TGTGCCTGGACCCCGGCAAGAGGGATCAAAGCTTTCTTT
11	TRBV11-3	TRBJ1-1	-	-	CASEMNTEAFF	TGTGCCAGCGAGATGAACACTGAAGCTTTCTTT
15	TRBV9	TRBJ2-7	-	-	CASSVGGGLNDEQCF	TGTGCCAGCAGCGTAGGTGGGGGACTGAACGACGAGCAGTGCTTC
18	TRBV27	TRBJ2-5	TRBD2	-	CASSLFASGSTRQETQYF	TGTGCCAGCAGTTTATTTGCTAGCGGGAGCACCCGGCAAGAGACCCAGTACTTC
16	TRBV5-4	TRBJ1-2	TRBD1	-	CASSSRTGGSNYGYTF	TGTGCCAGCAGCTCCCGGACAGGGGGCTCTAACTATGGCTACACCTTC
14	TRBV5-4	TRBJ2-5	TRBD2	-	CVSSSVETSGLPYF	TGTGTCAGCAGCTCGGTGGAGACTAGCGGGCTCCCGTACTTC
18	TRBV28	TRBJ2-7	-	once	CASSSVTAGTLVNYEQYF	TGTGCCAGCAGTTCGGTGACCGCCGGGACATTAGTAAACTACGAGCAGTACTTC
15	TRBV6-5	TRBJ1-5	-	-	CASSTNRVSNQPQHF	TGTGCCAGCAGTACGAACAGGGTTAGCAATCAGCCCCAGCATTTT
14	TRBV5-3	TRBJ2-7	-	-	CACLMERRSYEQYF	TGTGCCTGCCTTATGGAGCGGAGATCCTACGAGCAGTACTTC
16	TRBV18	TRBJ2-6	TRBD1	-	CASSRKGALGANVLTF	TGTGCCAGCTCACGCAAGGGGGCGCTTGGGGCCAACGTCCTGACTTTC
16	TRBV5-4	TRBJ2-3	TRBD2	-	CASSLSLAGGLDTQYF	TGTGCCAGCAGCTTGAGCCTAGCGGGAGGTTTGGATACGCAGTATTTT
20	TRBV7-3	TRBJ2-2	TRBD2	-	CASSQQTSGRGGMGTGELFF	TGTGCCAGCAGCCAACAGACTAGCGGGAGAGGGGGAATGGGCACCGGGGAGCTGTTTTTT
15	TRBV10-3	TRBJ2-7	-	few	CAISPQDRGSYEQYF	TGTGCCATCAGTCCCCAGGATCGGGGCTCCTACGAGCAGTACTTC
15	TRBV11-2	TRBJ1-5	-	-	CASSFSGDSNQPQHF	TGTGCCAGCAGCTTCTCCGGGGATAGCAATCAGCCCCAGCATTTT
14	TRBV7-9	TRBJ1-4	TRBD1	few	CASTPGQGVEKLFF	TGTGCCAGCACCCCCGGACAGGGGGTTGAAAAACTGTTTTTT
15	TRBV7-8	TRBJ1-5	-	-	CASSSIPGGNQPQHF	TGTGCCAGCAGCTCCATCCCAGGGGGCAATCAGCCCCAGCATTTT
16	TRBV5-1	TRBJ2-7	-	few	CASSPNVPGVDYEQYF	TGCGCCAGCAGCCCAAATGTCCCAGGGGTCGACTACGAGCAGTACTTC
14	TRBV7-9	TRBJ1-4	TRBD1	-	CASSLGTGNEKLFF	TGTGCCAGCAGCTTAGGGACAGGGAATGAAAAACTGTTTTTT
13	TRBV7-2	TRBJ2-3	TRBD2	-	CASSRDYTDTQYF	TGTGCCAGCAGCCGGGACTACACAGATACGCAGTATTTT
13	TRBV19	TRBJ2-5	-	-	CASTRGREETQYF	TGTGCCAGTACCCGGGGACGGGAGGAGACCCAGTACTTC
15	TRBV7-2	TRBJ2-7	TRBD2	-	CASSKGLAVTYEQYF	TGTGCCAGCAGCAAAGGACTAGCGGTTACCTACGAGCAGTACTTC
12	TRBV28	TRBJ2-7	-	-	CASRLGGYEQYF	TGTGCCAGCCGCCTAGGGGGCTACGAGCAGTACTTC
16	TRBV6-6	TRBJ1-6	TRBD1	-	CASSYRGTGDNSPLHF	TGTGCCAGCAGTTATCGAGGGACAGGGGATAATTCACCCCTCCACTTT
14	TRBV28	TRBJ1-3	-	-	CASSFRVIGNTIYF	TGTGCCAGCAGTTTTCGGGTGATTGGAAACACCATATATTTT
16	TRBV28	TRBJ1-2	-	-	CASSLGTGTRIYGYTF	TGTGCCAGCAGTTTGGGGACCGGGACAAGGATCTATGGCTACACCTTC
15	TRBV7-6	TRBJ2-1	-	-	CASSLGPGVYNEQFF	TGTGCCAGCAGCTTAGGACCAGGGGTCTACAATGAGCAGTTCTTC
16	TRBV6-5	TRBJ2-2	TRBD1	once	CASSSLGTGYTGELFF	TGTGCCAGCAGTTCCCTCGGGACAGGGTACACCGGGGAGCTGTTTTTT
14	TRBV7-3	TRBJ1-1	TRBD1	-	CASSLYPGGTEAFF	TGTGCCAGCAGCTTATACCCAGGGGGGACTGAAGCTTTCTTT
16	TRBV4-3	TRBJ1-3	-	-	CASSLLPGGSGNTIYF	TGCGCCAGCAGCCTACTCCCCGGAGGCTCTGGAAACACCATATATTTT
13	TRBV19	TRBJ2-7	-	-	CASSIVGATEQYF	TGTGCCAGTAGTATAGTAGGGGCGACCGAGCAGTACTTC
15	TRBV28	TRBJ2-1	-	-	CASSVVGQSYNEQFF	TGTGCCAGCAGTGTCGTAGGACAGTCCTACAATGAGCAGTTCTTC
15	TRBV6-5	TRBJ2-3	TRBD2	-	CASIRYAETGGTQYF	TGTGCCAGCATAAGATATGCGGAGACGGGAGGAACGCAGTATTTT
19	TRBV9	TRBJ2-4	-	few	CASSVVGLAFILAKNIQYF	TGTGCCAGCAGCGTGGTGGGACTGGCCTTCATCTTAGCCAAAAACATTCAGTACTTC
14	TRBV7-9	TRBJ1-2	-	-	CASSLSGDNYGYTF	TGTGCCAGCAGCTTATCGGGGGATAACTATGGCTACACCTTC
15	TRBV30	TRBJ2-3	TRBD1	-	CAWSRKQGFTDTQYF	TGTGCCTGGAGTCGAAAACAGGGGTTTACAGATACGCAGTATTTT
13	TRBV18	TRBJ2-1	-	-	CASSRRDFNEQFF	TGTGCCAGCTCACGGCGGGATTTTAATGAGCAGTTCTTC
15	TRBV28	TRBJ2-1	TRBD2	-	CASSSRTSPYNEQFF	TGTGCCAGCAGTTCAAGGACTAGCCCGTACAATGAGCAGTTCTTC
15	TRBV29-1	TRBJ1-5	TRBD1	-	CSVAGTANSNQPQHF	TGCAGCGTGGCCGGGACAGCTAATAGCAATCAGCCCCAGCATTTT
13	TRBV6-5	TRBJ1-4	-	-	CASSLDRAEKLFF	TGTGCCAGCAGTTTGGACAGAGCCGAAAAACTGTTTTTT
16	TRBV5-4	TRBJ1-2	-	few	CASSLDIGGRRYGYTF	TGTGCCAGCAGCTTGGATATCGGCGGGAGACGGTATGGCTACACCTTC